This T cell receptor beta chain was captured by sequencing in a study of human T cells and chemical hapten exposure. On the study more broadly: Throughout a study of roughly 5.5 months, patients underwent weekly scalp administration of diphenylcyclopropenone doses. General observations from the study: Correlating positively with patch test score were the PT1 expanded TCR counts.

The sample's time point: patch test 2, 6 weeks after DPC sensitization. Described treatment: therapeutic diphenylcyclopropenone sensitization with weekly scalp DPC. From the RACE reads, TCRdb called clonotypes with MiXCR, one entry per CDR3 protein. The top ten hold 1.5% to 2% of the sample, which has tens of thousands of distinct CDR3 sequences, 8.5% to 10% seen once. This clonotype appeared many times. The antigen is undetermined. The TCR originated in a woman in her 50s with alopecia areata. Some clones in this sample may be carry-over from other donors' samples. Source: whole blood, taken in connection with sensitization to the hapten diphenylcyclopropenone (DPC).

The CDR3 loop is CSASRTGTVNTEAFF. The CDR3 DNA sequence: TGCAGTGCTTCGCGGACAGGGACGGTGAACACTGAAGCTTTCTTT. The chain recombines TRBV20-1 with TRBJ1-1; the match to TRBD1 covers 8 bases. The germline V gene has CDR1 DFQATT and CDR2 SNEGSKA (reference sequence). The CDR3 runs to 15 residues. V dropped 5 bases and J dropped 0; count of bases not matched to a gene: 8.